The 5 T cell receptor beta chains reported below all come from one sample, sequenced in a study of STAT5B mutations in CD4+ large granular lymphocyte leukemia. The assay was immunoSEQ multiplex PCR, and TCRdb's table has in-frame clones only and misses some. The sample includes 23,000 or so clones, 74% of them seen just once. Sequencing was carried out using CD4+ T cells from blood buffy coats. Receptors were obtained from a human donor in good health.

This clone showed up just a few times. The V and J genes are TRBV7-9 and TRBJ2-2; perhaps TRBD2 as D (6 bases). CDR3 size: 14 residues. Germline CDR1 SEHNR, CDR2 FQNEAQ (reference sequence). Trimming took 1 base from V and 4 from J, leaving 7 bases between them. CDR3 residues: CASSLDGGTGELFF. The CDR3 region has the DNA TGTGCCAGCAGCTTAGACGGGGGCACCGGGGAGCTGTTTTTT.

The rearrangement links TRBV14 to TRBJ2-3; 10 bases fit TRBD2. This CDR3 has 18 amino acids. Germline V gives CDR1 SGHDN, CDR2 FVKESK. V trimming: 0 bases; J trimming: 5 bases; junction bases outside the gene matches: 11. CDR3 region: CASSQDGAGGRRGDTQYF. The CDR3 nucleotides are TGTGCCAGCAGCCAAGATGGAGCGGGAGGGCGTCGCGGAGATACGCAGTATTTT. Looking up the rest from reference TRBV14 and TRBJ2-3 gives the full variable domain: EAGVTQFPSHSVIEKGQTVTLRCDPISGHDNLYWYRRVMGKEIKFLLHFVKESKQDESGMPNNRFLAERTGGTYSTLKVQPAELEDSGVYFCASSQDGAGGRRGDTQYFGPGTRLTVL.

The chain links TRBV21-1 to TRBJ1-1; the table's TRBD1 call for D was not verified on the DNA. TRBV21-1 is assigned pseudogene status. The CDR3 length is 16 residues. The CDR3 DNA reads TGTGCCAGCAGCGGGGGGGAGACAGGGGAGAACACTGAAGCTTTCTTT. Amino acid sequence: CASSGGETGENTEAFF.

This clone has just a few counts. The chain has TRBV7-2 and TRBJ1-2; 10 bases align to TRBD1. After removal of 5 bases from V and 5 bases from J, the junction contained 5 bases not matched to a gene. CDR3 length equals 14 residues. The germline V gene has CDR1 SGHTA and CDR2 FQGNSA. The CDR3 sequence: CASSPWTGGYGYTF. The CDR3, as DNA: TGTGCCAGCAGCCCATGGACAGGGGGATATGGCTACACCTTC.

This clone was seen just once. This chain uses TRBV18 with TRBJ2-2, with D perhaps TRBD1 (6 bases). V gave up 6 bases and J gave up 5 bases, with 10 bases separating them. The V gene's germline CDR1 is KGHSH and CDR2 LQKENI. The CDR3 extends over 13 amino acids. The CDR3 DNA sequence: TGTGCCAGCTCTCTGGACAGAACCGGGGAGCTGTTTTTT. Protein product: CASSLDRTGELFF.